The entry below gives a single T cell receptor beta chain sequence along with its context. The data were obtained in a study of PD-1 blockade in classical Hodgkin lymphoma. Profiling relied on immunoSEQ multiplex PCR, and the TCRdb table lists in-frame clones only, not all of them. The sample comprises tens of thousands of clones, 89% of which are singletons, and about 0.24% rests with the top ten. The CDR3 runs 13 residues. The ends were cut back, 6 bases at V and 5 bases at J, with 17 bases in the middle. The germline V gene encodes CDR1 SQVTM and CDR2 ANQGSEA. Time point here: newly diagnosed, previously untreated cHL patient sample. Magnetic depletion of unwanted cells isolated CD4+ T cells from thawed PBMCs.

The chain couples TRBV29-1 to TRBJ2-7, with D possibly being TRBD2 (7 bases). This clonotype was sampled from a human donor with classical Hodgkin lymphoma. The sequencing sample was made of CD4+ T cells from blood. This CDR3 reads CSVNKGGADEQYF. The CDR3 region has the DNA TGCAGCGTCAACAAGGGGGGGGCTGACGAGCAGTACTTC.